This T cell receptor beta chain was found in a study of T cell responses to AZD1222 COVID-19 vaccine. Study conclusions and caveats: Researchers report vaccine-associated CD4 TCRs spanning spike, with dominance at 160-218 and 743-854.

Here immunoSEQ multiplex PCR was the method, and the copy in TCRdb shows in-frame clones only, minus some. The data contain fewer than 250,000 clones, 85% to 95% of them seen just once; the ten biggest clones take up roughly 1.4%. As to this clone: Its specificity is not known.

The sequence came from an adult in good health. The material was peripheral blood, obtained on day 0 of AZD1222 vaccination.

CDR3 residues: CATGTGSRNEQFF. CDR3 coding DNA: TGTGCCACCGGGACAGGCTCGCGGAATGAGCAGTTCTTC. This chain joins TRBV27 and TRBJ2-1; 8 bases are a match to TRBD1. CDR1 and CDR2 (germline): MNHEY, SMNVEV (reference sequence). Trimming removed 10 bases from V and 7 bases from J; junction bases left unmatched: 9. This CDR3 contains 13 residues.